This passage covers 28 T cell receptor beta chains from one sample sequenced in a study of blood T cells in healthy people across ages. Next came a second PCR, run for roughly 6 to 11 cycles, which used a sample-barcoded 5' primer along with a J-beta primer mix. MiXCR was run by TCRdb on the 5' RACE reads, yielding one entry per CDR3 protein. The repertoire consists of over 500,000 distinct CDR3 sequences, with over 40% occurring once and the leading ten covering roughly 13%. The sequencing sample was made of blood. The receptors here all came from a woman aged 80 or older in good health.

The sample holds a few counts of this clonotype. A much larger clone differs from this one at a single base, so this may be a read error. The chain recombines TRBV29-1 with TRBJ2-7; 8 bases line up with TRBD2. Losses at the gene ends were 3 bases for V and 7 bases for J; bases not matched to a gene: 8. The CDR3 contains 13 residues. CDR1 is SQVTM, CDR2 ANQGSEA, per germline. The CDR3 spells CSVEPSGYNEQYF. CDR3 nucleotides: TGCAGCGTTGAGCCTAGCGGGTACAATGAGCAGTACTTC.

This clonotype was counted many times. The V gene is TRBV2, the J gene TRBJ2-1; D possibly corresponds to TRBD2 (5 bases). The CDR3 extends over 17 amino acids. V was clipped by 4 bases and J by 1 base, with 17 bases between them. Germline V gene lookup returns CDR1 SNHLY and CDR2 FYNNEI. CDR3 residues: CASSVVSGGWSYNEQFF. The CDR3 DNA sequence: TGTGCCAGCAGTGTAGTTTCAGGCGGGTGGTCCTACAATGAGCAGTTCTTC.

The chain couples TRBV11-2 to TRBJ2-7; 7 positions match TRBD1. V trimming: 5 bases; J trimming: 2 bases; junction bases outside the gene matches: 9. The germline gives CDR1 SGHAT, CDR2 FQNNGV. The CDR3 covers 15 residues. The CDR3 region has the DNA TGTGCCAGCAGCGTGGCTGGGGGACAGCCCTACGAGCAGTACTTC. Amino acid sequence: CASSVAGGQPYEQYF.

V gene TRBV3-1 combines with J gene TRBJ2-7, with D perhaps matching TRBD2 (5 bases). Germline V gives CDR1 LGHDT, CDR2 YNNKEL (reference sequence). V was trimmed by 1 base and J by 2 bases, leaving 18 bases between them. This CDR3 has 17 amino acids. The CDR3: CASSQGSGSGRTYEQYF. CDR3 nucleotide sequence: TGTGCCAGCAGCCAAGGGTCGGGAAGCGGACGGACCTACGAGCAGTACTTC.

The J gene is TRBJ2-7, the V gene TRBV28, with 11 nucleotides matching TRBD1. Germline trimming cut 8 bases from V and 5 bases from J; bases unmatched to any gene: 11. CDR3 size: 15 residues. Looked up from germline, CDR1 is MDHEN and CDR2 is SYDVKM. In DNA form, the CDR3 reads TGTGCCAGCGGTCAGGCGGGACAGGGGGATGACGAGCAGTACTTC. Protein sequence: CASGQAGQGDDEQYF.

This rearrangement joins TRBV29-1 to TRBJ2-7; D gene uncertain. The V end lost 7 bases, the J end lost 0 bases, and 13 bases lay between the germline ends. Germline lookup yields CDR1 SQVTM and CDR2 ANQGSEA. This CDR3 is 13 amino acids long. CDR3 loop: CSAHIGISYEQYF. The CDR3, as DNA: TGCAGCGCTCATATAGGGATCTCCTACGAGCAGTACTTC.

This clonotype showed up many times. The gene calls are TRBV7-3 and TRBJ2-1, with TRBD2 identical over 8 bases. V trimming: 6 bases; J trimming: 1 base; junction bases outside the gene matches: 5. The length of the CDR3 is 15 residues. CDR1 and CDR2 (germline): SGHTA, FQGTGA. The CDR3, as DNA: TGTGCCAGCAGTACGGGACTAGGATCCTACAATGAGCAGTTCTTC. Amino acids: CASSTGLGSYNEQFF.

The table lists this clonotype with many counts. This chain joins TRBV12-3 or TRBV12-4 and TRBJ2-5; a weak D match, TRBD1 (6 bases). This CDR3 has 14 residues. V gave up 7 bases and J gave up 2 bases, with 14 bases separating them. This chain's CDR3 is CASTQAGAQETQYF. The CDR3 bases are TGTGCCAGCACCCAAGCAGGGGCACAAGAGACCCAGTACTTC.

The chain employs TRBV9 and TRBJ2-3; unclear D gene. The length of the CDR3 is 22 residues. The ends were cut back, 0 bases at V and 4 bases at J, with 33 bases in the middle. Germline CDR1 reads SGDLS; CDR2 reads YYNGEE. CDR3 protein: CASSVVFWVWIPADRVADTQYF. The CDR3 nucleotides are TGTGCCAGCAGCGTAGTTTTCTGGGTGTGGATCCCGGCCGATCGGGTCGCAGATACGCAGTATTTT.

J is TRBJ2-3 and V is TRBV27, with 7 bases fitting TRBD2. The CDR3 extends over 15 amino acids. Germline lookup yields CDR1 MNHEY and CDR2 SMNVEV (reference sequence). With 4 bases clipped from V and 1 base from J, the junction kept 5 bases outside the gene matches. CDR3 bases: TGTGCCAGCAGTTATAGCGGGCGGGGCACAGATACGCAGTATTTT. It encodes CASSYSGRGTDTQYF.

The chain couples TRBV28 to TRBJ2-4; 10 nucleotides line up with TRBD1. With the DNA end fitting TRBJ2-7 better, the J assignment may be wrong. CDR3 length equals 13 residues. CDR1 and CDR2 from the germline V gene are MDHEN and SYDVKM. CDR3 residues: CASASGQGYEQYF. The CDR3 coding sequence is TGTGCCAGCGCGTCGGGACAGGGGTACGAGCAGTACTTC.

The chain links TRBV7-2 to TRBJ2-1, with 7 bases identical to TRBD2. This CDR3 has 15 residues. V shed 1 base, J shed 6 bases, and the junction held 6 bases outside the gene matches. Per the germline V gene, CDR1 is SGHTA and CDR2 is FQGNSA. The CDR3 DNA sequence: TGTGCCAGCAGCTTAGGAGGGAGGGCCCTCAATGAGCAGTTCTTC. Protein product: CASSLGGRALNEQFF.

The chain employs TRBV7-3 and TRBJ1-6; D perhaps matches TRBD1 (6 bases). CDR1 is SGHTA and CDR2 is FQGTGA in the germline V gene. V was trimmed by 5 bases and J by 4 bases, leaving 9 bases between them. The CDR3 totals 14 residues. Written as DNA, the CDR3 is TGTGCCAGCAGCGTTCAGGGGTATAATTCACCCCTCCACTTT. Translation gives CASSVQGYNSPLHF.

About this clonotype: Since a much larger clone is just one base distant, this may be a read error. The rearrangement joins TRBV9 to TRBJ2-3; the D is unclear. The CDR3 runs 13 residues. The germline V gene encodes CDR1 SGDLS and CDR2 YYNGEE. V was trimmed by 3 bases and J by 5 bases, leaving 10 bases between them. The CDR3 spells CASSGDVGDTQYF. The CDR3 nucleotides are TGTGCCAGCAGCGGAGATGTGGGAGATACGCAGTATTTT.

V usage is TRBV6-5 and J usage is TRBJ2-1; no definite D call. This CDR3 region has 15 residues. The ends were cut back, 3 bases at V and 0 bases at J, with 9 bases in the middle. The V gene's germline CDR1 is MNHEY and CDR2 SVGAGI. CDR3 DNA: TGTGCCAGCAGTTATGGGGATGTCTCCTACAATGAGCAGTTCTTC. Translating it yields CASSYGDVSYNEQFF.

This chain links TRBV12-3 or TRBV12-4 with TRBJ1-2; 8 bases map to TRBD1. The CDR3 sequence is 15 residues long. The junction had 10 bases not matched to a gene; V was cut back by 6 bases and J by 4 bases. The CDR3 protein is CASSQDRGGIYGYTF. In DNA, the CDR3 is TGTGCCAGCAGCCAAGACAGGGGCGGGATCTATGGCTACACCTTC.

This clonotype was counted many times. V is TRBV20-1 and J is TRBJ2-3; TRBD2 matches 11 bases. The CDR3 sequence is 14 residues long. Germline CDR1 and CDR2: DFQATT and SNEGSKA (reference sequence). J lost 1 base, V lost 5 bases, and 2 bases had no gene match. In nucleotides, the CDR3 is TGCAGTGCTGAGACTAGCGGGGGCACAGATACGCAGTATTTT. Translation: CSAETSGGTDTQYF.

This clonotype was seen more than once but under ten times. This chain uses TRBV7-2 with TRBJ2-3; D unclear. This CDR3 has 14 residues. Trimming left V 3 bases short and J 2 bases short, with 9 bases between. Per the germline V gene, CDR1 is SGHTA and CDR2 is FQGNSA. CDR3 region: CASSFYRPTDTQYF. CDR3 DNA sequence: TGTGCCAGCAGCTTTTATCGTCCCACAGATACGCAGTATTTT.

This clonotype was observed many times. The rearrangement uses TRBV5-1 and TRBJ2-1, with 11 bases aligning to TRBD2. The ends lost 4 bases at V and 7 bases at J; junction bases unmatched: 7. Germline values: CDR1 SGHRS, CDR2 YFSETQ. The length of the CDR3 is 15 residues. The CDR3 protein is CASSLIGTSGNEQFF. The CDR3, as DNA: TGCGCCAGCAGCCTAATCGGGACTAGCGGAAATGAGCAGTTCTTC.

The sample holds many counts of this clonotype. CDR3 amino acids: CASSLEGQVYEQYF. The DNA of the CDR3 is TGCGCCAGCAGCTTGGAAGGGCAGGTCTACGAGCAGTACTTC. J is TRBJ2-7 and V is TRBV5-1; D call uncertain. The V gene's germline CDR1 is SGHRS and CDR2 YFSETQ. The V end was cut by 0 bases, the J end by 3 bases, with 10 bases between. This CDR3 region has 14 residues.

The table lists this clonotype with a few counts. The V and J genes are TRBV20-1 and TRBJ1-2; 8 nucleotides match TRBD1. The CDR3 consists of 16 residues. The V and J ends lost 5 bases and 6 bases, in that order; junction bases with no gene match: 17. Germline V lookup: CDR1 DFQATT, CDR2 SNEGSKA (reference sequence). DNA for the CDR3: TGCAGTGCTCTTGGACAGGGTGGGACGCTTAGTCATGGCTACACCTTC. The encoded protein is CSALGQGGTLSHGYTF.

The count of this clonotype is one. This chain connects TRBV14 to TRBJ2-7; D is possibly TRBD1 (6 bases). V shed 0 bases and J shed 4 bases, with 13 bases lying between them. CDR3 length: 15 residues. The V gene's germline CDR1 is SGHDN and CDR2 FVKESK. DNA for the CDR3: TGTGCCAGCAGCCAAGAAGACAGGCCGGAGTACGAGCAGTACTTC. Its protein product is CASSQEDRPEYEQYF.

V and J are TRBV15 and TRBJ2-1, with D perhaps being TRBD1 or TRBD2 (5 bases each). The CDR3 consists of 16 residues. Per germline, CDR1 LNHNV and CDR2 YYDKDF (reference sequence). V lost 3 bases, J lost 9 bases, and 21 bases lay in between. DNA of the CDR3: TGTGCCACCAGCAGTACAACCGGGACCACACGGGGTGAGCAGTTCTTC. Protein product: CATSSTTGTTRGEQFF.

This rearrangement joins TRBV5-1 to TRBJ2-7; 11 nucleotides match TRBD2. CDR3 length: 14 residues. In germline, CDR1 is SGHRS, CDR2 YFSETQ. V lost 8 bases to trimming and J lost 0 bases; unmatched junction nucleotides: 4. The CDR3: CASAGLAGSYEQYF. In nucleotides, the CDR3 is TGCGCCAGTGCCGGACTAGCGGGCTCCTACGAGCAGTACTTC. Full variable domain (remainder filled in from reference TRBV5-1 and TRBJ2-7): KAGVTQTPRYLIKTRGQQVTLSCSPISGHRSVSWYQQTPGQGLQFLFEYFSETQRNKGNFPGRFSGRQFSNSRSEMNVSTLELGDSALYLCASAGLAGSYEQYFGPGTRLTVT.

The gene calls are TRBV29-1 and TRBJ2-7; weak D call: TRBD1 (6 bases). V was shortened by 5 bases and J by 4 bases, with 24 bases between the two germline ends. The CDR3 consists of 16 residues. Per the germline V gene, CDR1 is SQVTM and CDR2 is ANQGSEA. DNA of the CDR3: TGCAGCGTTACCCACTCCGAGGGGCTCCAGGGGTACGAGCAGTACTTC. Translating gives CSVTHSEGLQGYEQYF.

The chain recombines TRBV20-1 with TRBJ1-2; possibly TRBD1 for D (5 bases). CDR1 is DFQATT and CDR2 is SNEGSKA in the germline V gene (reference sequence). V lost 6 bases and J lost 5, with 16 bases in between. The CDR3 is made up of 13 amino acids. The CDR3 spells CSALGPGDYGYTF. CDR3 nucleotides: TGCAGTGCCCTGGGGCCGGGGGATTATGGCTACACCTTC.

V usage is TRBV7-2 and J usage is TRBJ2-1; 10 positions match TRBD2. The J call may be incorrect, as the DNA end agrees better with TRBJ2-7. Germline V gives CDR1 SGHTA, CDR2 FQGNSA. This CDR3 comprises 15 residues. The CDR3 loop reads CASGSTSGIFNEQYF. In DNA form, the CDR3 reads TGTGCCAGCGGCTCCACTAGCGGGATTTTCAATGAGCAGTACTTC.

The chain carries TRBV20-1 and TRBJ2-3; TRBD2 agrees at 11 bases. With 6 bases clipped from V and 5 bases from J, the junction kept 13 bases outside the gene matches. The germline gives CDR1 DFQATT, CDR2 SNEGSKA (reference sequence). The CDR3 totals 16 residues. In DNA, the CDR3 is TGCAGTGCGGCCGGGACTAGCGGAGGGCGGGGAGATACGCAGTATTTT. The encoded protein is CSAAGTSGGRGDTQYF.